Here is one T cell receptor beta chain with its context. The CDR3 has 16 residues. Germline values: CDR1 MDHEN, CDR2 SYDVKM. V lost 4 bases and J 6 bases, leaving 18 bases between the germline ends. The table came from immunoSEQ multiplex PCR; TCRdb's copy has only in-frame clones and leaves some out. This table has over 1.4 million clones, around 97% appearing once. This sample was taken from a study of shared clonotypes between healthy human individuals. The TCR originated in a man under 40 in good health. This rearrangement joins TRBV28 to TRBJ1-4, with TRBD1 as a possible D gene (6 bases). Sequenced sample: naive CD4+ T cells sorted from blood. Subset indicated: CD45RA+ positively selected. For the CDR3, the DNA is TGTGCCAGCAGTTACCCGGAGGGGGAAGGGTATGAAAAACTGTTTTTT. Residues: CASSYPEGEGYEKLFF.